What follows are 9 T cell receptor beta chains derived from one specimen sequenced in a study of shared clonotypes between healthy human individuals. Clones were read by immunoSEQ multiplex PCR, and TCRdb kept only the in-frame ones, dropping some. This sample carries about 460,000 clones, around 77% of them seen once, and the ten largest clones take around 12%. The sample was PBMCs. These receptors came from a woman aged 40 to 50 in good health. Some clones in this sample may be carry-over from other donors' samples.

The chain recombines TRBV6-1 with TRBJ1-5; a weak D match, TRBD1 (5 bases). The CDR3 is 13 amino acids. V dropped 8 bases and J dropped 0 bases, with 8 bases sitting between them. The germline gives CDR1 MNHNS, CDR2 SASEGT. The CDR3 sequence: CASGGNSNQPQHF. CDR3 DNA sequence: TGTGCCAGCGGGGGGAATAGCAATCAGCCCCAGCATTTT.

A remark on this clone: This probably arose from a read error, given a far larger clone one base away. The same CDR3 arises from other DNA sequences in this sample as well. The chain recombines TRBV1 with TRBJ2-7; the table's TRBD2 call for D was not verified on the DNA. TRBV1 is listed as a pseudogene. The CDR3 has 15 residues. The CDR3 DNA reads TGCACCAGCAGCCAAGTGGGACTAGCCGGTAGCGAGCAGTACTTC. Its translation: CTSSQVGLAGSEQYF.

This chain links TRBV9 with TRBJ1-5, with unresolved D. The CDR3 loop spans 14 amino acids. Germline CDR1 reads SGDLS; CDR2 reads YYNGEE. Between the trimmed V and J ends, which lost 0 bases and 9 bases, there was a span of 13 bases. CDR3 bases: TGTGCCAGCAGCGTAGAGGGAGGCCCTCTGCCCCAGCATTTT. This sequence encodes CASSVEGGPLPQHF.

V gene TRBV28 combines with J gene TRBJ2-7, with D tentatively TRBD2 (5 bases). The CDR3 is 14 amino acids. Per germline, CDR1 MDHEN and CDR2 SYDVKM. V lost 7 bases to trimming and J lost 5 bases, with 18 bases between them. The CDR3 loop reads CASTRRGKPHEQYF. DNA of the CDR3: TGTGCCAGCACACGTCGGGGAAAACCCCACGAGCAGTACTTC.

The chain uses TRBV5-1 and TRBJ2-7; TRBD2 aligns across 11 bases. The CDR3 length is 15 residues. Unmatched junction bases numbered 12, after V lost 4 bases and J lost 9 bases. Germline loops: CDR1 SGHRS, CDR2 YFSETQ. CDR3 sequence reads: CASSLGLAGTSGQYF. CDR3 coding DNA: TGCGCCAGCAGCCTAGGACTAGCGGGTACCTCCGGGCAGTACTTC.

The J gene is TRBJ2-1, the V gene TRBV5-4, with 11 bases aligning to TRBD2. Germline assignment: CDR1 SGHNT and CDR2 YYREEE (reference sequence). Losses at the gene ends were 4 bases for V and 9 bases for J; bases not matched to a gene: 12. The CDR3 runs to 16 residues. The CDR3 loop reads CASSPMTSGVRGEQFF. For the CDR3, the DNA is TGTGCCAGCAGCCCAATGACTAGCGGGGTAAGGGGTGAGCAGTTCTTC.

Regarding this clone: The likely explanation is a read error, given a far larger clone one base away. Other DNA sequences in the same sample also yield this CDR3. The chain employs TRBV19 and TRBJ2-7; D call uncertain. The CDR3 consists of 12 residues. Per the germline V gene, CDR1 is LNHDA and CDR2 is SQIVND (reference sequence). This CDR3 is CASSRSTYEQYF. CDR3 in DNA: TGCGCCAGTAGTAGGTCTACCTACGAGCAGTACTTC.

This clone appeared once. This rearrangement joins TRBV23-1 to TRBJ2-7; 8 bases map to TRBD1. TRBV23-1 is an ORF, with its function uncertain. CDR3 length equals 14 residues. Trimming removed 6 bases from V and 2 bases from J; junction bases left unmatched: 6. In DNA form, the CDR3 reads TGCGCCAGCAGGCTGGACAGGGTCACCTACGAGCAGTACTTC. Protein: CASRLDRVTYEQYF.

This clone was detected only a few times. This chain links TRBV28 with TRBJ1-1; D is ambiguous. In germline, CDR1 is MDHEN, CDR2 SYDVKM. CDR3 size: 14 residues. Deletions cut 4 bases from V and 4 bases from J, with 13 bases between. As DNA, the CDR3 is TGTGCCAGCAGTTCCTTCGTCGGACGCACTGAAGCTTTCTTT. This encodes CASSSFVGRTEAFF.